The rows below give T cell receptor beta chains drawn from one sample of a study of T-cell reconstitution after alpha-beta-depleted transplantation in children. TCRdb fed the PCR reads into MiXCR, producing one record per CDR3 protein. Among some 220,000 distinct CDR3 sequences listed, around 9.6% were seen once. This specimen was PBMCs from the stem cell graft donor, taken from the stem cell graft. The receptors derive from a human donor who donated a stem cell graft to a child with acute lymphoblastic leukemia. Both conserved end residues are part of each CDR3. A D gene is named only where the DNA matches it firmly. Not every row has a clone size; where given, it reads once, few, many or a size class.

CDR3: CSAREAGSPLHF
DNA: TGCAGTGCTAGAGAAGCGGGGTCACCCCTCCACTTT
V: TRBV20-1
size: .
D: .
J: TRBJ1-6

CDR3: CASRDDRDNSPLHF
DNA: TGTGCCAGCAGGGACGACAGGGATAATTCACCCCTCCACTTT
V: TRBV5-6
size: many
D: TRBD1
J: TRBJ1-6

CDR3: CASSGTRFGTRLYEQYF
DNA: TGTGCCAGCAGCGGGACCAGGTTCGGGACAAGGCTTTACGAGCAGTACTTC
V: TRBV2
size: few
D: .
J: TRBJ2-7

CDR3: CATSGAGGETQYF
DNA: TGTGCCACCAGCGGTGCAGGGGGAGAGACCCAGTACTTC
V: TRBV15
size: .
D: TRBD1
J: TRBJ2-5

CDR3: CASRAGIEQYF
DNA: TGCGCCAGCCGTGCGGGGATCGAGCAGTACTTC
V: TRBV5-1
size: .
D: .
J: TRBJ2-7

CDR3: CASSLTYFRTRANSYNEQFF
DNA: TGTGCCAGCAGCTTAACATATTTTAGGACTAGGGCTAACTCCTACAATGAGCAGTTCTTC
V: TRBV7-3
size: few
D: TRBD2
J: TRBJ2-1

CDR3: CASSQPSGRAYEQYF
DNA: TGCGCCAGCAGCCAACCATCAGGGAGAGCTTACGAGCAGTACTTC
V: TRBV4-1
size: .
D: .
J: TRBJ2-7

CDR3: CASSFGAGQPNTEAFF
DNA: TGCGCCAGCAGCTTTGGCGCGGGACAGCCTAACACTGAAGCTTTCTTT
V: TRBV5-1
size: .
D: TRBD1
J: TRBJ1-1

CDR3: CSARTGGPYNEQFF
DNA: TGCAGTGCTAGAACAGGGGGCCCCTACAATGAGCAGTTCTTC
V: TRBV20-1
size: many
D: TRBD1
J: TRBJ2-1

CDR3: CASSSRPRNDNEQFF
DNA: TGCGCCAGCAGCTCCAGGCCCCGAAATGACAATGAGCAGTTCTTC
V: TRBV5-1
size: many
D: .
J: TRBJ2-1

CDR3: CTSSQVGGWGYTF
DNA: TGCACCAGCAGCCAAGTCGGAGGCTGGGGCTACACCTTC
V: TRBV1
size: few
D: .
J: TRBJ1-2

CDR3: CASSTIAGTSTDTQYF
DNA: TGCGCCAGCAGCACAATAGCGGGAACCTCCACAGATACGCAGTATTTT
V: TRBV5-1
size: .
D: TRBD2
J: TRBJ2-3

CDR3: CASGPGGTTDTQYF
DNA: TGTGCTAGTGGCCCCGGGGGGACCACAGATACGCAGTATTTT
V: TRBV12-5
size: large
D: TRBD2
J: TRBJ2-3

CDR3: CASSLLASLNTGELFF
DNA: TGCGCCAGCAGCTTGTTAGCCAGCCTGAACACCGGGGAGCTGTTTTTT
V: TRBV5-1
size: .
D: .
J: TRBJ2-2

CDR3: CASSLAGVPDTQYF
DNA: TGTGCCAGCAGCTTAGCCGGAGTCCCAGATACGCAGTATTTT
V: TRBV7-9
size: many
D: .
J: TRBJ2-3

CDR3: CASSLNAQGSSGNTIYF
DNA: TGCGCCAGCAGCTTGAACGCCCAGGGGAGCTCTGGAAACACCATATATTTT
V: TRBV5-1
size: many
D: .
J: TRBJ1-3

CDR3: CASSPSKTQYF
DNA: TGTGCCAGCAGCCCGTCGAAGACCCAGTACTTC
V: TRBV12-3/TRBV12-4
size: .
D: .
J: TRBJ2-5

CDR3: CASSLVWDGGNIQYF
DNA: TGCGCCAGCAGCTTGGTTTGGGACGGTGGGAACATTCAGTACTTC
V: TRBV5-1
size: few
D: .
J: TRBJ2-4

CDR3: CASSLRQNLGETQYF
DNA: TGTGCCAGCAGTTTAAGGCAGAACTTGGGAGAGACCCAGTACTTC
V: TRBV12-3/TRBV12-4
size: .
D: .
J: TRBJ2-5

CDR3: CASSDLASGALGEQFF
DNA: TGTGCCAGCAGTGACCTGGCTAGCGGGGCTTTGGGCGAGCAGTTCTTC
V: TRBV6-4
size: .
D: TRBD2
J: TRBJ2-1

CDR3: CASVAGNTDTQYF
DNA: TGCGCCAGTGTAGCGGGAAACACAGATACGCAGTATTTT
V: TRBV5-1
size: .
D: TRBD2
J: TRBJ2-3

CDR3: CASSLSRLAGGHDNEQFF
DNA: TGCGCCAGCAGCCTTTCTCGACTAGCGGGGGGGCATGACAATGAGCAGTTCTTC
V: TRBV4-3
size: few
D: TRBD2
J: TRBJ2-1

CDR3: CAWRGRTDTEAFF
DNA: TGTGCCTGGAGGGGAAGAACCGACACTGAAGCTTTCTTT
V: TRBV30
size: few
D: .
J: TRBJ1-1

CDR3: CASMEAAGLASYNEQFF
DNA: TGTGCCAGCATGGAGGCGGCGGGACTAGCGTCCTACAATGAGCAGTTCTTC
V: TRBV7-2
size: many
D: TRBD2
J: TRBJ2-1

CDR3: CASSSRSGANVLTF
DNA: TGTGCCAGCAGTTCACGCTCTGGGGCCAACGTCCTGACTTTC
V: TRBV6-2/TRBV6-3
size: many
D: .
J: TRBJ2-6

CDR3: CASTPVRSAGTIYF
DNA: TGTGCCAGCACCCCAGTGAGATCGGCAGGCACCATATATTTT
V: TRBV3-1
size: many
D: .
J: TRBJ1-3

CDR3: CASSQDPSSYNEQFF
DNA: TGTGCCAGCAGCCAGGACCCTAGCTCCTACAATGAGCAGTTCTTC
V: TRBV3-1
size: many
D: .
J: TRBJ2-1

CDR3: CASSESTIFTEAFF
DNA: TGCGCCAGCAGTGAGTCGACTATATTCACTGAAGCTTTCTTT
V: TRBV10-1
size: few
D: .
J: TRBJ1-1

CDR3: CAMGPGLPGVSYNEQFF
DNA: TGTGCCATGGGCCCCGGGCTCCCGGGGGTTTCCTACAATGAGCAGTTCTTC
V: TRBV10-3
size: .
D: .
J: TRBJ2-1

CDR3: CANSPRSGGTYNEQFF
DNA: TGTGCCAACAGCCCGCGTAGCGGGGGGACCTACAATGAGCAGTTCTTC
V: TRBV7-9
size: once
D: TRBD2
J: TRBJ2-1

CDR3: CTCSLNLVGTEAFF
DNA: TGTACCTGCAGTTTGAATCTTGTAGGCACTGAAGCTTTCTTT
V: TRBV3-1
size: .
D: .
J: TRBJ1-1

CDR3: CASRQDRASTDTQYF
DNA: TGTGCCAGCAGGCAGGACAGAGCTAGCACAGATACGCAGTATTTT
V: TRBV12-3/TRBV12-4
size: many
D: .
J: TRBJ2-3

CDR3: CASSELVFGARDTQYF
DNA: TGTGCCAGCAGTGAATTGGTGTTTGGGGCTAGAGATACGCAGTATTTT
V: TRBV25-1
size: many
D: .
J: TRBJ2-3

CDR3: CASSRALGYGYTF
DNA: TGTGCCAGCAGCCGGGCGCTCGGCTATGGCTACACCTTC
V: TRBV11-2
size: .
D: .
J: TRBJ1-2

CDR3: CASKISDTQYF
DNA: TGTGCCAGCAAAATTTCAGATACGCAGTATTTT
V: TRBV11-2
size: many
D: .
J: TRBJ2-3

CDR3: CASRRDTGNYEQYF
DNA: TGTGCCAGCAGGAGGGACACGGGAAACTACGAGCAGTACTTC
V: TRBV2
size: few
D: .
J: TRBJ2-7

CDR3: CASSYLGGLSYEQYF
DNA: TGTGCCAGCAGTTACCTGGGGGGACTATCCTACGAGCAGTACTTC
V: TRBV6-2/TRBV6-3
size: few
D: TRBD2
J: TRBJ2-7

CDR3: CASSPPGWSYEQYF
DNA: TGTGCCAGCAGCCCACCCGGGTGGTCCTACGAGCAGTACTTC
V: TRBV11-2
size: few
D: .
J: TRBJ2-7

CDR3: CASSVGTHTGELFF
DNA: TGTGCCAGCAGTGTGGGAACGCACACCGGGGAGCTGTTTTTT
V: TRBV2
size: few
D: .
J: TRBJ2-2

CDR3: CASLLGPSTDTRYF
DNA: TGTGCCAGCCTGTTGGGCCCCAGCACAGATACGCGGTATTTT
V: TRBV2
size: few
D: .
J: TRBJ2-3

CDR3: CASSLTGTYEQYF
DNA: TGTGCCAGCAGTTTAACGGGGACCTACGAGCAGTACTTC
V: TRBV12-3/TRBV12-4
size: many
D: .
J: TRBJ2-7

CDR3: CASSALGLAGGNEQFF
DNA: TGTGCCAGCAGCGCCTTAGGACTAGCGGGGGGAAATGAGCAGTTCTTC
V: TRBV9
size: .
D: TRBD2
J: TRBJ2-1